The present T cell receptor (beta chain) was sequenced within a study of control samples from healthy donors and cancer patients. Trimming at V came to 6 bases and at J to 8 bases, leaving 5 bases not matched to a gene. CDR3 length: 13 residues. Germline CDR1 reads SGHTA; CDR2 reads FQGNSA. Repertoires were generated with immunoSEQ multiplex PCR, while TCRdb's copy carries only in-frame clones and drops some. This repertoire shows 110,000 or so clones, approximately 87% found once; its top ten account for roughly 12%. The gene calls are TRBV7-2 and TRBJ2-4; 9 bases are a match to TRBD1. Sequencing was performed on blood. The source is a man aged 25 to 40 in good health. CDR3 residues: CASSTGQGYIQYF. CDR3 nucleotides: TGTGCCAGCAGTACGGGACAGGGATACATTCAGTACTTC.